The 17 T cell receptor beta chains in this list originate from one sample, sequenced in a study of blood T cell repertoires in COVID-19. The method was immunoSEQ multiplex PCR; TCRdb's version includes in-frame clones alone and lacks a portion of them. The repertoire holds 29,000 or so clones, with around 90% as singletons. The sample taken for sequencing was peripheral blood. The receptor set was obtained from a man aged 50-59 years with active COVID-19.

V and J are TRBV27 and TRBJ1-2; D may be TRBD1 (6 bases). The germline CDR1 and CDR2 sequences are MNHEY and SMNVEV (reference sequence). V lost 8 bases and J lost 5, with 18 bases in between. The CDR3 runs to 14 residues. The CDR3 region has the DNA TGTGCCAGCGGGATGACCAGGGGAGGGTATGGCTACACCTTC. Translation: CASGMTRGGYGYTF.

The rearrangement joins TRBV25-1 to TRBJ1-5; no reliable D call. With 1 base removed from V and 7 bases from J, the gap between germline ends came to 8 bases. Germline V gives CDR1 MGHDK, CDR2 SYGVNS. This CDR3 is built from 13 residues. The CDR3 DNA follows: TGTGCCAGCAGTGAATTCGGGGAGCAGCCCCAGCATTTT. It encodes CASSEFGEQPQHF.

The chain couples TRBV30 to TRBJ1-2; D perhaps matches TRBD1 (5 bases). Trimming removed 0 bases from V and 8 bases from J, with 10 bases in between. This CDR3 is 12 amino acids long. Looked up from germline, CDR1 is GTSNPN and CDR2 is SVGIG (reference sequence). CDR3 sequence: CAWSVLGGGYTF. CDR3 in DNA: TGTGCCTGGAGTGTACTTGGGGGGGGCTACACCTTC.

This clone was seen once. V and J are TRBV6-1 and TRBJ2-1; tentatively, D is TRBD1 (6 bases). With 3 bases removed from V and 8 bases from J, the gap between germline ends came to 14 bases. Germline V gene lookup returns CDR1 MNHNS and CDR2 SASEGT. The CDR3 contains 14 residues. As DNA, the CDR3 is TGTGCCAGCAGTGAGCAACAGGGATCAGATGAGCAGTTCTTC. Translated: CASSEQQGSDEQFF.

The chain recombines TRBV30 with TRBJ1-5; D ambiguous. V gave up 1 base and J gave up 1 base, with 5 bases separating them. This CDR3 region has 13 residues. Germline V gene sequence: CDR1 GTSNPN, CDR2 SVGIG (reference sequence). For the CDR3, the DNA is TGTGCCTGGAGTGGAGAAAGCAATCAGCCCCAGCATTTT. It codes for CAWSGESNQPQHF.

The rearrangement uses TRBV7-8 and TRBJ2-3; maybe TRBD2 (6 bases). V shed 4 bases and J shed 6 bases, with 20 bases lying between them. The CDR3 has 16 residues. Germline lookup yields CDR1 SGHVS and CDR2 FQNEAQ. The CDR3 sequence: CASSSERVGLADTQYF. The DNA of the CDR3 is TGTGCCAGCAGCTCCGAGCGGGTGGGGCTGGCGGATACGCAGTATTTT.

The chain uses TRBV7-9 and TRBJ1-2, with D perhaps TRBD1 (6 bases). The germline CDR1 and CDR2 sequences are SEHNR and FQNEAQ (reference sequence). The CDR3 spans 14 residues. V was cut by 5 bases and J by 2 bases, with 12 bases left in between. CDR3 nucleotide sequence: TGTGCCAGCAGCATAACAGGGTCAAACTATGGCTACACCTTC. As protein: CASSITGSNYGYTF.

The chain combines TRBV6-1 with TRBJ2-7, with D perhaps matching TRBD1 (6 bases). Germline lookup yields CDR1 MNHNS and CDR2 SASEGT. V was clipped by 1 base and J by 0 bases, with 10 bases between them. CDR3 length: 15 amino acids. DNA for the CDR3: TGTGCCAGCAGTGAAGGTCAGGGGAGCTCCTACGAGCAGTACTTC. It encodes CASSEGQGSSYEQYF.

The chain is built from TRBV18 and TRBJ2-1, with D uncertain. Germline loops: CDR1 KGHSH, CDR2 LQKENI. Trimming stripped 0 bases from V and 7 bases from J, with 7 bases between. This CDR3 has 13 residues. The CDR3: CASSPPSGNEQFF. The CDR3 DNA follows: TGTGCCAGCTCACCACCTTCCGGGAATGAGCAGTTCTTC.

V is TRBV2 and J is TRBJ2-4, with 11 bases identical to TRBD1. The V and J ends lost 8 bases and 8 bases, in that order; junction bases with no gene match: 5. CDR1 SNHLY and CDR2 FYNNEI come from the germline V gene. The CDR3 covers 13 residues. CDR3 DNA: TGTGCCAGCTCCGGGACAGGGGGATACATTCAGTACTTC. It specifies CASSGTGGYIQYF.

The chain couples TRBV5-1 to TRBJ1-2; possibly TRBD1 for D (6 bases). Germline CDR1 and CDR2: SGHRS and YFSETQ. The V gene lost 7 bases and the J gene lost 0 bases, with 10 bases spanning the gap. This CDR3 has 13 amino acids. The CDR3 DNA follows: TGCGCCAGCCGGGACAATCCTAACTATGGCTACACCTTC. Protein sequence: CASRDNPNYGYTF.

The rearrangement joins TRBV7-6 to TRBJ2-1, with TRBD1 identical over 9 bases. V was pared by 1 base and J by 6 bases, with 16 bases of the junction left unmatched. Germline CDR1 SGHVS, CDR2 FNYEAQ. The CDR3 extends over 19 amino acids. CDR3 protein: CASSLVGGQGGGLSNEQFF. CDR3 in DNA: TGTGCCAGCAGCTTAGTAGGGGGACAGGGCGGTGGTTTGAGCAATGAGCAGTTCTTC.

This chain joins TRBV21-1 and TRBJ2-7; TRBD1, the table's D call, was not compared with the DNA. TRBV21-1 has pseudogene status. CDR3 length: 14 residues. In nucleotides, the CDR3 is TGTGCCAGCCCCCGGGACAGGGGGACCTACGAGCAGTACTTC. Translating it yields CASPRDRGTYEQYF.

V gene TRBV28 combines with J gene TRBJ2-5; 7 bases agree with TRBD1. Germline V gene data show CDR1 as MDHEN and CDR2 as SYDVKM. CDR3 length: 14 residues. V dropped 3 bases and J dropped 1; count of bases not matched to a gene: 2. The CDR3 DNA is TGTGCCAGCAGTTTTTCAGGGGGCCAAGAGACCCAGTACTTC. It specifies CASSFSGGQETQYF.

The chain has TRBV29-1 and TRBJ2-2, with 10 bases fitting TRBD2. The CDR3 covers 12 residues. Germline V gene data show CDR1 as SQVTM and CDR2 as ANQGSEA. The J segment lost 8 bases and the V segment lost 7 bases, leaving 4 bases of the junction unmatched. The CDR3 DNA sequence: TGCAGCGGGGCTAGCGGGAGAGGGGAGCTGTTTTTT. This gives the protein CSGASGRGELFF.

V and J are TRBV27 and TRBJ1-2; D is unresolved. CDR1 MNHEY and CDR2 SMNVEV come from the germline V gene (reference sequence). V lost 3 bases and J 7 bases, leaving 15 bases between the germline ends. This CDR3 region has 14 residues. The CDR3, as DNA: TGTGCCAGCAGTTTTCGGGATGGGCTACGTGGCTACACCTTC. Protein sequence: CASSFRDGLRGYTF.

In its sample, this clone was seen once. V gene TRBV11-2 combines with J gene TRBJ2-1; 11 positions agree with TRBD2. V gave up 5 bases and J gave up 5 bases; unmatched junction bases: 5. CDR1 is SGHAT, CDR2 FQNNGV, per germline. This CDR3 has 15 residues. The chain's CDR3 is CASSIGTSGDNEQFF. In nucleotides, the CDR3 is TGTGCCAGCAGCATCGGGACTAGCGGCGACAATGAGCAGTTCTTC.